The source of this TCR beta chain is a study of regulatory T cells in long-lasting Graves disease (dated by TCRdb to about 2021). Describing the broader study: In the newly diagnosed Graves' disease group, patients had been taking antithyroid drugs for less than 3 months. Patients with persistent Graves' disease were compared with patients with newly diagnosed Graves' disease using TCR sequencing and RNA sequencing of peripheral blood. A total of roughly 35 samples were covered by TCR sequencing, comprising some 13 persistent and approximately 20 newly diagnosed Graves' disease patients. The study took place in China and was registered as a clinical trial. Overall study outcomes, separate from this receptor: Persistent patients shared more public clonotypes among themselves (2,741) than newly diagnosed patients did (about 900). The authors noted that the small sample size was a limitation that may lower accuracy. Preferential use of TRBV28, TRBJ1-2 and TRBJ2-5 was observed in persistent disease, whereas TRBV20-1 and TRBJ2-1 were favored in newly diagnosed disease. Compared with newly diagnosed patients, persistent Graves' disease patients had lower TCR Shannon entropy and fewer highly expanded clones, which suggests clonal expansion. Only peripheral blood was studied, because thyroid tissue, the primary lesion, was inaccessible. Sequencing and analysis were limited to the TCR beta chain.

The receptor library was made with multiplex PCR. TCRdb names Illumina HiSeq 4000 as the instrument used. TCR beta libraries were built with iRepertoire HTBI primers and Arm-PCR amplification of CDR3 regions. Before sequencing, the PCR products underwent gel purification. In the source study's methods: Gene usage analysis of CDR3 amino acid clonotypes used the 60 to 75 TRBV and about 15 TRBJ segments found across samples. COPE and FqMerger were used to merge filtered high-quality paired reads into contigs. BLAST was used to align contigs to the IMGT TRBV, TRBD and TRBJ reference genes, and CDR3 was defined following IMGT. Any clonotype with a frequency above 0.1% was classified as a highly expanded clone. Shannon entropy was used to measure repertoire diversity, and the Gini coefficient was used to measure V-J evenness. Public clonotypes were defined as clonotypes shared by more than one individual. The public reads were reprocessed in TCRdb via fastp at Q25 and MiXCR, keeping in-frame beta chains. Rows merge per CDR3 protein into single entries with the most common DNA and genes. The V and J calls reflect TCRdb's pipeline rather than the authors' work. The sample includes hundreds of thousands of distinct CDR3 sequences, with around 15% observed a single time. The top ten constitute around 12% of the sample.

Note on this clonotype: Its antigen target is currently unknown. Base qualities are not at hand, and no much larger clone is one base apart.

This specimen's time point label, interpreted: newly diagnosed GD, antithyroid drugs for less than 3 months. For both TCR sequencing and RNA sequencing, RNA was extracted from PBMCs using TRIzol. The diagnosis of Graves' disease followed American Thyroid Association guidelines. Patients for the study were recruited at an endocrinology department in Xi'an, China. From each patient, 8 to 10 milliliters of peripheral blood was collected into an EDTA anticoagulant tube. PBMCs were isolated by Ficoll Paque Plus density gradient separation without further T cell sorting. An Agilent 2100 Bioanalyzer and agarose gel were used to check RNA quality, and a NanoDrop 2000 was used to measure RNA concentration. The germline V gene gives CDR1 as MNHEY and CDR2 as SVGEGT. V lost 4 bases and J lost 7 bases; the stretch between them is 19 bases long. The CDR3 covers 15 residues, taking in both the cysteine and the phenylalanine. The kept DNA is CDR3 alone, 45 bases in frame from the first base.

The sample also formed part of further work on T cells in Graves' hyperthyroidism and ophthalmopathy. That second publication adds: Graves' hyperthyroidism was defined as stable when no progression to ophthalmopathy occurred over 18 months of follow-up. Hyperthyroidism patients were newly diagnosed, with disease duration under 2 months, and aged 18 to 65 years. Exclusion was applied to patients with uncontrolled infections, other autoimmune diseases, pregnancy or lactation. Diagnoses relied on clinical symptoms, serum thyroxine and TRAb, thyroid ultrasound and orbital computed tomography. The TCR CDR3 was subjected to a first round of RT-PCR using the HTBI primer set and the Qiagen OneStep RT-PCR kit. Blood samples also contained most of the expanded thyroid clonotypes (frequency above 0.001), which suggests that blood repertoires may reflect thyroid immune responses. In cross-validation, a model built on a 13 V-J signature told ophthalmopathy apart from stable hyperthyroidism with 85% to 90% sensitivity and roughly 81% specificity, and in testing the same model reached 80%/75%. During validation, the model predicted progression to ophthalmopathy a median of approximately six months ahead of onset, with approximately 71% sensitivity and about 75% specificity. To identify distinguishing TCR V-J signatures, a discovery cohort of about a hundred patients was used, comprising some 45 with Graves' ophthalmopathy and around 60 with stable Graves' hyperthyroidism. Whether ophthalmopathy could be predicted prospectively was tested in an independent validation cohort made up of approximately 19 hyperthyroidism patients plus 17 patients who later progressed to ophthalmopathy. The roughly 91 discovery patients were randomly divided into training and test sets at a 7:3 ratio. The study also compared thyroid tissue and blood T-cell repertoires from several Graves' hyperthyroidism patients. After blood sampling, hyperthyroidism patients were treated with methimazole at a starting dose of 30 mg daily, and ophthalmopathy patients were treated with high-dose intravenous methylprednisolone. Libraries were constructed in a second round of multiplex PCR, after which size selection and purification were carried out. Paired-end sequencing of the libraries was performed with 100 bp reads on an Illumina HiSeq2000. Raw data were processed with SOAPnuke, discarding reads with adapters, uncalled bases, mean Phred below 15, or no exact constant-primer or identifier match. High-quality paired reads were merged using COPE v1.2.5, and each unique nucleotide sequence was defined as a clonotype. MiTCR v1.1 was used to align clonotypes to the IMGT TRBV, TRBD and TRBJ reference segments. Analysis was restricted to V-J combinations with a frequency above 0.0001, which covered about 99% of repertoires. The TCS score was defined as F50 (clonal expansion) divided by E x V (chaos), with BLOSUM62-based TCRdist calculated between CDR3 peptides within each V-J. Welch's t-statistics and random forest reduced some 510 V-J features to under 15, which were used in a naive Bayes classifier (R e1071). Sample size was not statistically predetermined, and blinding of investigators to group allocation was not performed. The paper describes TCR Vbeta CDR3 sequencing of fewer than 150 peripheral blood samples, made up of 43 ophthalmopathy patients, around 78 hyperthyroidism patients and 17 progressor patients.

This sequence uses TRBV6-2 or TRBV6-3 and TRBJ1-1, with a weak D call of TRBD1 (5 bases match). The TCR originated in a man between 18 and 29 years old with Graves disease. Donor details come from another sample of the same person, matched by shared clones. Source: peripheral blood mononuclear cells (PBMCs), taken at new diagnosis, from a patient treated with antithyroid drugs. At the DNA level, the sequence is TGTGCCAGCAGTTCCAGGGTTGCCGCCAGATATGAAGCTTTCTTT. This yields the protein CASSSRVAARYEAFF.